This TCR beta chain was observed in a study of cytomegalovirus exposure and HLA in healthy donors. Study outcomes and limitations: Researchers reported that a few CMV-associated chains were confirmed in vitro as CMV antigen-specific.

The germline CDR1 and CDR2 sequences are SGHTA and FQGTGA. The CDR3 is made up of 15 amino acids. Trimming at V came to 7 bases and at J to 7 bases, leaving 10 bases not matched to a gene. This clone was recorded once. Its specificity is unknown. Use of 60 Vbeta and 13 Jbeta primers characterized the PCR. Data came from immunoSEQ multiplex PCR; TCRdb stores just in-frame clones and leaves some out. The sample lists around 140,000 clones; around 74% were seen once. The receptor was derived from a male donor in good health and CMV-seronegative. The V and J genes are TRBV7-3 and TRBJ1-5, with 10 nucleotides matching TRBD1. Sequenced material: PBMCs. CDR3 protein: CASKGQGLADQPQHF. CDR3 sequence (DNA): TGTGCCAGCAAGGGACAGGGGTTGGCGGACCAGCCCCAGCATTTT. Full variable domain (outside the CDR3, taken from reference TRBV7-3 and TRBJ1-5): GAGVSQTPSNKVTEKGKYVELRCDPISGHTALYWYRQSLGQGPEFLIYFQGTGAADDSGLPNDRFFAVRPEGSVSTLKIQRTERGDSAVYLCASKGQGLADQPQHFGDGTRLSIL.